This T cell receptor beta chain was found in a study of CD8 T cells in Susac syndrome. Random-hexamer reverse transcription was applied to roughly 0.5 to 1 ug RNA. TCRdb re-derived calls from the immunoSEQ multiplex PCR reads in MiXCR, one entry per CDR3 protein. The sample consists of approximately 140,000 distinct CDR3 sequences, roughly 95% of them appearing once. Germline V gives CDR1 SGHDT, CDR2 YYEEEE. This CDR3 has 11 residues. V lost 3 bases and J 14 bases, leaving 12 bases between the germline ends. The sample comprised CD4+ T cells from PBMCs. The clonotype originates from a human donor with multiple sclerosis. The V gene is TRBV5-6, the J gene TRBJ2-1, with D perhaps TRBD2 (6 bases). The CDR3 loop is CASSWAGREFF. The DNA of the CDR3 is TGTGCCAGCAGCTGGGCGGGACGGGAGTTCTTC.